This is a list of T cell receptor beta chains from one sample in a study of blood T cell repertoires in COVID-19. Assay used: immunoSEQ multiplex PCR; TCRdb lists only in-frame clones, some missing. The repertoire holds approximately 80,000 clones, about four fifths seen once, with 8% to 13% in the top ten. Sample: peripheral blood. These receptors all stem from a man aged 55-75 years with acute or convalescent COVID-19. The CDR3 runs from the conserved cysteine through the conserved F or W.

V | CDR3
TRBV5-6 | CASSRDRSSNQPQHF
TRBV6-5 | CASSYSRGPNYGYTF
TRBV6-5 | CASSYSFSGGYTF
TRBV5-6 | CASSSQGKGYNEQFF
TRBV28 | CTTQLRRDYYEQYF
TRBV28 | CASRTGPNTGELFF
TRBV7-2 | CASRPGQKNTGELFF
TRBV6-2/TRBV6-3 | CASSNHPRGSSGYTF
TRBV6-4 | CASSPSVYNEQFF
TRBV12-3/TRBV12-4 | CASSSGFSGYTF
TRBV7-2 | CASSSILAGGGKAQYF
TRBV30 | CAGGTGGRETQYF
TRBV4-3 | CASSQIMTGGAGYTF
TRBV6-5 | CASWPGQVWPEAFF
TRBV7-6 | CASSLAGGSNTGELFF
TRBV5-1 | CASSLASGTSGRGQYF
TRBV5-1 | CASSETGASNEKLFF
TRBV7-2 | CASSLQGAFGELFF